A single sample is the source of the 29 T cell receptor beta chains below, sequenced in a study of blood T cells in healthy people across ages. Alongside a J-beta primer mix, a sample-barcoded 5' primer served in a second PCR lasting roughly 7 to 12 cycles. TCRdb called the 5' RACE reads again in MiXCR, with one record for every CDR3 protein. The table records about 1,800,000 distinct CDR3 sequences, approximately 30% of them present only once. Sequencing was done on a sample of blood. The source of these receptors is a woman aged 25 to 39 in good health.

The chain combines TRBV9 with TRBJ2-7; possible D gene TRBD2, 6 bases. In germline, CDR1 is SGDLS, CDR2 YYNGEE. V dropped 4 bases and J dropped 5 bases, with 13 bases sitting between them. This CDR3 has 13 residues. CDR3 loop: CASSPSGDHEQYF. DNA for the CDR3: TGTGCCAGCAGCCCATCGGGAGACCACGAGCAGTACTTC.

Comments on this clonotype: A much larger clonotype is one base distant, so this may be a read error. J is TRBJ2-5 and V is TRBV5-1, with TRBD2 matching over 13 bases. The V gene end was trimmed by 1 base and the J gene end by 0 bases; junction bases not matched to a gene: 9. CDR1 is SGHRS and CDR2 is YFSETQ in the germline V gene. This CDR3 contains 19 residues. The CDR3 here is CASSLNGTSGAWYQETQYF. As DNA, the CDR3 is TGCGCCAGCAGCTTGAACGGGACTAGCGGGGCGTGGTACCAAGAGACCCAGTACTTC.

V is TRBV7-2 and J is TRBJ2-1, with TRBD2 as a possible D gene (5 bases). The CDR3 runs to 15 residues. The germline CDR1 and CDR2 sequences are SGHTA and FQGNSA. Trimming left V 0 bases short and J 7 bases short, with 13 bases between. CDR3 nucleotide sequence: TGTGCCAGCAGCTTAGCGTCTACTAGTAGTAATGAGCAGTTCTTC. Its translation: CASSLASTSSNEQFF.

The chain recombines TRBV20-1 with TRBJ2-4; D uncertain. V lost 0 bases and J lost 13, with 25 bases in between. The germline CDR1 and CDR2 sequences are DFQATT and SNEGSKA (reference sequence). This CDR3 is 16 amino acids long. The DNA for the CDR3 is TGCAGTGCTAGAGATGTTGGCCAAAGCTCCTACAATGAGCAGTACTTC. Its protein is CSARDVGQSSYNEQYF.

The V and J genes are TRBV10-3 and TRBJ2-3, with a possible D match to TRBD2 (6 bases). The CDR3 consists of 12 residues. Germline V lookup: CDR1 ENHRY, CDR2 SYGVKD. V was trimmed by 3 bases and J by 9 bases, leaving 10 bases between them. The CDR3 DNA reads as TGTGCCATCAGTGATGGACGGGGGACGCAGTATTTT. Amino acid sequence: CAISDGRGTQYF.

This clonotype was observed at least ten times. The rearrangement joins TRBV5-1 to TRBJ1-2; D remains ambiguous. Germline V gene data show CDR1 as SGHRS and CDR2 as YFSETQ. V was clipped by 6 bases and J by 4 bases, with 13 bases between them. This CDR3 is built from 13 residues. This chain's CDR3 is CASTVEAAYGYTF. The CDR3 DNA reads TGCGCCAGCACGGTCGAGGCAGCCTATGGCTACACCTTC.

The gene calls are TRBV29-1 and TRBJ1-4, with 12 bases fitting TRBD1. CDR3 length: 14 residues. The V and J ends lost 6 bases and 8 bases, in that order; junction bases with no gene match: 7. CDR1 and CDR2 from the germline V gene are SQVTM and ANQGSEA. CDR3 sequence (DNA): TGCAGCGTCGCGGGACAGGGGGCTTCGGAAAAACTGTTTTTT. It encodes CSVAGQGASEKLFF. The whole variable domain, filled in from reference TRBV29-1 and TRBJ1-4, reads SAVISQKPSRDICQRGTSLTIQCQVDSQVTMMFWYRQQPGQSLTLIATANQGSEATYESGFVIDKFPISRPNLTFSTLTVSNMSPEDSSIYLCSVAGQGASEKLFFGSGTQLSVL.

This clonotype was found once. A much more abundant neighbour one base away suggests this may be a read error. The rearrangement links TRBV20-1 to TRBJ2-5, with a possible D match to TRBD2 (6 bases). The CDR3 is 11 amino acids. CDR1 DFQATT and CDR2 SNEGSKA come from the germline V gene (reference sequence). V dropped 6 bases and J dropped 5 bases, with 10 bases sitting between them. The CDR3 sequence is CSATEGETQYF. In DNA, the CDR3 is TGCAGTGCGACGGAGGGGGAGACCCAGTACTTC.

In its sample, this clonotype was seen a few times. V is TRBV20-1 and J is TRBJ2-7; 8 positions match TRBD2. Unmatched junction bases numbered 10, after V lost 1 base and J lost 2 bases. This CDR3 is 16 amino acids long. The V gene's germline CDR1 is DFQATT and CDR2 SNEGSKA (reference sequence). CDR3 region: CSARAERTSGAYEQYF. The CDR3 DNA follows: TGCAGTGCTAGAGCCGAACGAACTAGCGGCGCCTACGAGCAGTACTTC.

The CDR3 reads CSAGGLDTQYF. The CDR3 nucleotides are TGCAGTGCTGGCGGACTAGATACGCAGTATTTT. V and J are TRBV20-1 and TRBJ2-3; D perhaps matches TRBD2 (5 bases). Deletions cut 5 bases from V and 5 bases from J, with 8 bases between. Germline V gene sequence: CDR1 DFQATT, CDR2 SNEGSKA (reference sequence). CDR3 size: 11 residues.

V usage is TRBV7-2 and J usage is TRBJ2-1; D uncertain. V was trimmed by 2 bases and J by 10 bases, leaving 9 bases between them. CDR3 size: 12 residues. Germline V gives CDR1 SGHTA, CDR2 FQGNSA. CDR3: CASSLSRREQFF. The DNA for the CDR3 is TGTGCCAGCAGCTTATCTCGAAGAGAGCAGTTCTTC.

The J gene is TRBJ1-1, the V gene TRBV9, with 7 bases identical to TRBD1. V lost 5 bases to trimming and J lost 5 bases; unmatched junction nucleotides: 9. The germline V gene has CDR1 SGDLS and CDR2 YYNGEE. This CDR3 spans 14 amino acids. The CDR3 reads CASRSTGTSTEAFF. CDR3 coding DNA: TGTGCCAGCAGATCGACAGGGACGAGTACTGAAGCTTTCTTT.

Details on this clonotype: A clone one base away is much larger, so this may be a read error. V and J are TRBV12-3 or TRBV12-4 and TRBJ2-7; TRBD2 is a possible D gene (6 bases). V was shortened by 4 bases and J by 3 bases, with 16 bases between the two germline ends. CDR3 size: 15 residues. CDR3 nucleotide sequence: TGTGCCAGCAGTTCCCGACTGGAGGGGATCTACGAGCAGTACTTC. Amino acids: CASSSRLEGIYEQYF.

This chain joins TRBV6-6 and TRBJ1-6; 10 nucleotides align to TRBD1. Trimming cost V 2 bases and J 5 bases; bases outside gene matches: 0. The CDR3 contains 15 residues. CDR1 is MNHNY and CDR2 is SVGAGI in the germline V gene (reference sequence). CDR3 sequence: CASSYDRGHNSPLHF. The CDR3 nucleotides read TGTGCCAGCAGTTACGACAGGGGGCATAATTCACCCCTCCACTTT.

J is TRBJ2-3 and V is TRBV12-3 or TRBV12-4, with D possibly matching TRBD2 (6 bases). This CDR3 contains 13 residues. V lost 10 bases and J 1 base, leaving 12 bases between the germline ends. In DNA form, the CDR3 reads TGTGCCAACGGGGACTTACGCACAGATACGCAGTATTTT. This encodes CANGDLRTDTQYF.

This clonotype has a handful of counts. The V gene is TRBV5-1, the J gene TRBJ1-1; the match to TRBD1 covers 8 bases. Germline CDR1 is SGHRS and CDR2 is YFSETQ. The CDR3 spans 14 residues. The V gene end was trimmed by 4 bases and the J gene end by 6 bases; junction bases not matched to a gene: 8. CDR3 DNA: TGCGCCAGCAGCCCAATAGGACAGGGCGCTGAAGCTTTCTTT. Amino acids: CASSPIGQGAEAFF.

The sample holds many counts of this clonotype. J is TRBJ2-1 and V is TRBV7-9; a possible D gene is TRBD2 (6 bases). The CDR3 totals 13 residues. Trimming took off 5 bases at V and 6 bases at J, with 11 bases between the two ends. Germline V gene data show CDR1 as SEHNR and CDR2 as FQNEAQ (reference sequence). The CDR3 nucleotides are TGTGCCAGCAGCCATCCGACTAGCAATGAGCAGTTCTTC. Amino acid sequence: CASSHPTSNEQFF.

This clonotype has more than one count but fewer than ten. The germline gene is not matched at one end of the junction; a read error may be the cause. The chain joins TRBV9 to TRBJ2-3; D is uncertain. CDR1 is SGDLS and CDR2 is YYNGEE in the germline V gene. The CDR3 has 12 amino acids. In DNA, the CDR3 is TGTGCCAACAGCGCGGAACCAGATACGCAGTATTTT. Its translation: CANSAEPDTQYF. The full variable domain, in which reference TRBV9 and TRBJ2-3 provide the parts outside the CDR3, is DSGVTQTPKHLITATGQRVTLRCSPRSGDLSVYWYQQSLDQGLQFLIQYYNGEERAKGNILERFSAQQFPDLHSELNLSSLELGDSALYFCANSAEPDTQYFGPGTRLTVL.

This clonotype has at least ten counts. V is TRBV9 and J is TRBJ2-1; D gene uncertain. Trimming pared 4 bases from V and 4 bases from J, leaving 18 bases between. Germline values: CDR1 SGDLS, CDR2 YYNGEE. CDR3 length: 16 residues. The CDR3 region is CASSPPSRVDYNEQFF. CDR3 nucleotides: TGTGCCAGCAGCCCCCCTTCTCGGGTAGATTACAATGAGCAGTTCTTC.

This clonotype was seen many times. V usage is TRBV4-3 and J usage is TRBJ2-1; TRBD2 might be the D (5 bases). The CDR3 is 15 residues long. V was shortened by 0 bases and J by 7 bases, with 13 bases between the two germline ends. The germline gives CDR1 LGHNA, CDR2 YSLEER. CDR3: CASSQDKRERNEQFF. CDR3 nucleotide sequence: TGCGCCAGCAGCCAAGATAAAAGGGAGAGAAATGAGCAGTTCTTC.

The V call is TRBV3-1, the J call TRBJ1-1; unclear D gene. V dropped 4 bases and J dropped 10 bases, with 13 bases sitting between them. CDR1 and CDR2 from the germline V gene are LGHDT and YNNKEL (reference sequence). There are 12 residues in the CDR3. The CDR3 protein is CASSPVGWGAFF. The DNA of the CDR3 is TGTGCCAGCAGCCCAGTAGGATGGGGAGCTTTCTTT.

In its sample, this clonotype was seen many times. The V call is TRBV29-1, the J call TRBJ2-1; 13 bases are shared with TRBD2. Per germline, CDR1 SQVTM and CDR2 ANQGSEA. J lost 8 bases, V lost 7 bases, and 5 bases had no gene match. The CDR3 is 13 amino acids. The CDR3 reads CSAKGLAGYEQFF. The CDR3 DNA sequence: TGCAGCGCCAAGGGACTAGCGGGGTATGAGCAGTTCTTC.

The chain employs TRBV2 and TRBJ2-1, with D unresolved. The V and J ends lost 7 bases and 7 bases respectively, with 17 bases between them. CDR1 and CDR2 (germline): SNHLY, FYNNEI. CDR3 length equals 14 residues. The CDR3 loop reads CASTTTVGSNEQFF. The CDR3 DNA sequence: TGTGCCAGCACCACGACGGTGGGGTCGAATGAGCAGTTCTTC.

The V and J genes are TRBV12-3 or TRBV12-4 and TRBJ2-1, with unresolved D. The CDR3 length is 13 residues. V was pared by 2 bases and J by 12 bases, with 14 bases between. CDR3 in DNA: TGTGCCAGCAGTTTAACGGAAGGCGGTGGGCAGTTCTTC. Translating it yields CASSLTEGGGQFF.

The sample holds many counts of this clonotype. The chain employs TRBV20-1 and TRBJ2-3; D is uncertain. Deletions cut 5 bases from V and 2 bases from J, with 5 bases between. Germline assignment: CDR1 DFQATT and CDR2 SNEGSKA (reference sequence). This CDR3 contains 11 residues. Here the CDR3 DNA reads TGCAGTGCTCAGTACACAGATACGCAGTATTTT. Translation: CSAQYTDTQYF.

The CDR3 loop is CASRLFNEQYF. The DNA for the CDR3 is TGTGCCAGCAGGCTCTTCAATGAGCAGTACTTC. The genes are TRBV12-3 or TRBV12-4 and TRBJ2-5; D uncertain. The CDR3 has 11 amino acids. Trimming removed 6 bases at V and 11 bases at J, with 13 bases between.

J is TRBJ2-7 and V is TRBV19; 9 bases map to TRBD1. The DNA end favors TRBJ2-5, so the J call may be wrong. CDR1 LNHDA and CDR2 SQIVND come from the germline V gene (reference sequence). CDR3 length equals 16 residues. The CDR3 bases are TGTGCCAGTAGTGCCAAGGACAGGGGCCGCCCACGGACCCAGTACTTC. It yields the protein CASSAKDRGRPRTQYF.

The V gene is TRBV10-2, the J gene TRBJ2-5, with D unresolved. Germline CDR1 is WSHSY and CDR2 is SAAADI. V gave up 6 bases and J gave up 9 bases, with 20 bases separating them. The length of the CDR3 is 14 residues. This chain's CDR3 is CASRQPKYEAAQYF. Here the CDR3 DNA reads TGCGCCAGCAGACAACCGAAGTACGAGGCGGCCCAGTACTTC.

This clonotype was counted between two and nine times. The chain carries TRBV3-1 and TRBJ1-2; no clear D gene. Germline V gene data show CDR1 as LGHDT and CDR2 as YNNKEL (reference sequence). V was cut by 1 base and J by 12 bases, with 9 bases left in between. The CDR3 has 11 residues. CDR3 coding DNA: TGTGCCAGCAGCCAAGGAAACGGAAACACCTTC. It is translated as CASSQGNGNTF.